This TCR beta chain stems from a study of CD8+ T cells in alopecia areata (dated by TCRdb to the late 2010s). Regarding the study in general: The study used high-throughput TCRbeta sequencing to examine T cell clonal expansion in alopecia areata, in both the C3H/HeJ mouse model and human patients. The RNA source kit depended on sample type: the PAXgene miRNA kit for fixed scalp, the miRNeasy kit for PBMCs, and the RNeasy kit for mouse skin. Scalp clonality was compared across normal scalp (n=4), patchy alopecia areata scalp (n=8), and alopecia totalis/universalis scalp (n=8). immunoSEQ multiplex PCR using 35 Vbeta forward primers and 13 Jbeta reverse primers was used to amplify TCRbeta CDR3 regions. In humans, TCRbeta sequencing was performed on scalp tissue and on sorted CD4+ and CD8+ peripheral blood T cells from healthy controls and from patients with patchy or totalis/universalis alopecia areata.

Comments on this clone: The antigen it recognizes is unknown. Base-call qualities are not available, and no considerably larger clone is one nucleotide away.

Between the V and J ends, shortened by 8 bases and 4 bases respectively, the junction contains 8 bases. The CDR3 goes from the cysteine to the phenylalanine over 10 residues. Just the 30-base CDR3 DNA is kept, in frame starting at base 1. The germline V gene specifies SQVTM as CDR1 and ANQGSEA as CDR2. What the authors observed across the whole study: TCR sequences shared between patients were less clear than in mice, possibly partly because of HLA diversity in the patient population. Compared with normal scalp, lesional scalp, particularly in alopecia totalis/universalis, had higher clonality and more expanded CD8+ clones, which suggests antigenic drive. Scalp TCR repertoire analysis is complicated because resident alphabeta T cells in normal human skin are also sequenced, whereas mouse skin is dominated by gammadelta T cells.

The protocol used for the library was the immunoSEQ multiplex PCR assay. RNA was extracted from all samples and reverse transcribed into cDNA, which served as template for TCR sequencing. SuperScript III was used to make first-strand cDNA, primed with a 2:1 mix of oligo-dT and random hexamers. Amplification bias was assessed with a synthetic immune receptor repertoire, and residual bias was removed computationally. In the paper's pipeline: After raw reads were preprocessed to remove errors, the CDR3 was defined following IMGT conventions as running from the conserved cysteine to phenylalanine. Clonality was computed as 1 minus the Shannon entropy, with the entropy normalized by log2 of the number of productive unique TCRs. Whether each scalp clone was CD4 or CD8 was inferred by checking scalp TCRbeta sequences against the CD4 and CD8 repertoires from sorted blood. The table comes from immuneACCESS by way of TCRdb, which keeps in-frame sequences with V and J called. Part of the clones is missing from these tables; in studies checked, under half for an unresolved V gene and the rest for unknown reasons. V, J and clone size derive from that table, while D and trimming were established from the DNA sequence. The sample records about 200,000 clones, roughly 56% of which are singletons. The biggest ten clones account for nearly 5% of the sample.

PBMCs were separated by density centrifugation and stained for CD3, CD4 and CD8, after which CD4+ and CD8+ T cells were sorted on a FACSAria. Scalp biopsies and blood samples were obtained from unaffected controls. The receptor chain draws on TRBV29-1 and TRBJ1-1, with the D gene uncertain. The sequence came from a human donor in good health. The material sequenced was CD8+ T cells sorted from blood. CDR3 reads: CSSVSTEAFF. The nucleotide sequence is given as TGCAGCTCCGTCTCCACTGAAGCTTTCTTT.